Only one count was recorded for the clone carrying this T cell receptor beta chain. The source of the sample is a study of blood T cell repertoires in COVID-19. The CDR3 loop spans 14 amino acids. Trimming cost V 7 bases and J 4 bases, with 14 bases left between them. Per the germline V gene, CDR1 is SNHLY and CDR2 is FYNNEI. Some clones are missing from TCRdb's copy, which holds only in-frame ones; the method was immunoSEQ multiplex PCR. The sample gives 220,000 or so clones, about 87% of which show up once; 0.87% is in the top ten. The rearrangement links TRBV2 to TRBJ1-5; D uncertain. This sequence was found in a man between 45 and 60 years old who had been exposed to COVID-19. What was sequenced was PBMCs or T cells enriched from blood (not recorded which). The CDR3 nucleotides are TGTGCCAGCAATTTAGACGGGAGAAATCAGCCCCAGCATTTT. This encodes CASNLDGRNQPQHF.